A single sample gave rise to the 25 T cell receptor beta chains below, sequenced in a study of cytomegalovirus exposure and HLA in healthy donors. Amplification used 60 Vbeta primers and 13 Jbeta primers. Here immunoSEQ multiplex PCR was the method, and the copy in TCRdb shows in-frame clones only, minus some. The sample has about 110,000 clones; 79% are singletons. The sequenced sample consisted of PBMCs. The receptors here all came from a woman aged 18 to 35 in good health and CMV-seropositive.

This chain links TRBV28 with TRBJ2-7, with 12 bases identical to TRBD2. V was pared by 5 bases and J by 2 bases, with 7 bases of the junction left unmatched. The CDR3 is 16 residues long. Germline V gives CDR1 MDHEN, CDR2 SYDVKM. CDR3 nucleotide sequence: TGTGCCAGCAGTACCCCGGCTAGCGGGAGGGCCTACGAGCAGTACTTC. Protein: CASSTPASGRAYEQYF.

This chain connects TRBV19 to TRBJ1-4, with 10 bases matching TRBD1. This CDR3 has 16 amino acids. The J segment lost 1 base and the V segment lost 7 bases, leaving 6 bases of the junction unmatched. Germline values: CDR1 LNHDA, CDR2 SQIVND (reference sequence). The CDR3 DNA sequence: TGTGCCAGTATTCGGACAGGGGGGATAACTAATGAAAAACTGTTTTTT. It specifies CASIRTGGITNEKLFF.

The chain uses TRBV5-1 and TRBJ1-5; no clear D. The V gene's germline CDR1 is SGHRS and CDR2 YFSETQ. V lost 0 bases to trimming and J lost 1 base, with 5 bases between them. The CDR3 contains 14 residues. CDR3 sequence reads: CASSLAGSNQPQHF. As DNA, the CDR3 is TGCGCCAGCAGCTTGGCCGGGAGCAATCAGCCCCAGCATTTT. The full variable domain, completed using reference TRBV5-1 and TRBJ1-5, is KAGVTQTPRYLIKTRGQQVTLSCSPISGHRSVSWYQQTPGQGLQFLFEYFSETQRNKGNFPGRFSGRQFSNSRSEMNVSTLELGDSALYLCASSLAGSNQPQHFGDGTRLSIL.

This clone was counted once. V is TRBV18 and J is TRBJ1-2; D not resolved. Looked up from germline, CDR1 is KGHSH and CDR2 is LQKENI. The V and J ends lost 3 bases and 0 bases respectively, with 11 bases between them. This CDR3 spans 15 amino acids. CDR3 coding DNA: TGTGCCAGCTCACCCGAGCCCTCCTCTAACTATGGCTACACCTTC. Its protein product is CASSPEPSSNYGYTF.

This clone has just a few counts. The limits of the CDR3 on the DNA are not certain, so only TCRdb's listed CDR3 is given. The chain is built from TRBV4-1 and TRBJ1-4; TRBD1 was called by the table and not checked on the DNA. The CDR3 spans 16 amino acids, including both terminal residues. Germline CDR1 and CDR2: MGHRA and YSYEKL. This CDR3 is CASSSSMGQLDEKLFF.

The genes are TRBV7-3 and TRBJ2-7; 10 nucleotides match TRBD1. Germline V gene data show CDR1 as SGHTA and CDR2 as FQGTGA. The CDR3 is 16 amino acids. V lost 1 base, J lost 5 bases, and 8 bases stayed unmatched. CDR3 sequence: CASSLRDRGAGDEQYF. The CDR3 region has the DNA TGTGCCAGCAGCTTAAGGGACAGGGGAGCGGGGGACGAGCAGTACTTC.

Only a few counts were recorded for this clone. This chain connects TRBV5-1 to TRBJ2-4; D call uncertain. The germline V gene encodes CDR1 SGHRS and CDR2 YFSETQ. The CDR3 sequence is 18 residues long. Trimming left V 0 bases short and J 7 bases short, with 23 bases between. The CDR3 DNA is TGCGCCAGCAGCTTGGCCGTCGGTAGTCAGAGGTCCCACAACATTCAGTACTTC. Translated, it gives CASSLAVGSQRSHNIQYF.

The rearrangement links TRBV5-1 to TRBJ2-7; 9 positions match TRBD2. Germline V gives CDR1 SGHRS, CDR2 YFSETQ. The CDR3 covers 17 residues. The V and J ends lost 0 bases and 0 bases, in that order; junction bases with no gene match: 7. The CDR3 DNA is TGCGCCAGCAGCTTGGGAGAGCTAGCGGGAATCTCCTACGAGCAGTACTTC. Translated: CASSLGELAGISYEQYF.

The genes are TRBV30 and TRBJ2-3; 8 nucleotides match TRBD1. This CDR3 contains 11 residues. Germline V lookup: CDR1 GTSNPN, CDR2 SVGIG (reference sequence). Trimming at V came to 5 bases and at J to 8 bases, leaving 3 bases not matched to a gene. CDR3 residues: CAWGTGGTQYF. Here the CDR3 DNA reads TGTGCCTGGGGCACAGGGGGTACGCAGTATTTT. Using reference TRBV30 and TRBJ2-3 for the parts outside the CDR3, the full variable domain is SQTIHQWPATLVQPVGSPLSLECTVEGTSNPNLYWYRQAAGRGLQLLFYSVGIGQISSEVPQNLSASRPQDRQFILSSKKLLLSDSGFYLCAWGTGGTQYFGPGTRLTVL.

The chain uses TRBV7-9 and TRBJ1-4; 8 bases line up with TRBD1. CDR3 length: 17 amino acids. CDR1 and CDR2 (germline): SEHNR, FQNEAQ (reference sequence). V lost 3 bases to trimming and J lost 4 bases; unmatched junction nucleotides: 10. The CDR3 loop reads CASSFWTGIVGNEKLFF. CDR3 in DNA: TGTGCCAGCAGCTTCTGGACAGGGATAGTGGGTAATGAAAAACTGTTTTTT.

This rearrangement joins TRBV7-9 to TRBJ1-1; 8 nucleotides agree with TRBD1. In germline, CDR1 is SEHNR, CDR2 FQNEAQ (reference sequence). This CDR3 is 15 amino acids long. With V trimmed by 5 bases and J by 3 bases, 8 bases remained unmatched. In DNA form, the CDR3 reads TGTGCCAGCAGCAGCGCAGGGGGCGGCTACACTGAAGCTTTCTTT. Its protein is CASSSAGGGYTEAFF.

CDR3 DNA sequence: TGTGCCAGCAGCTCCCCTAGCGGGGCCACAGATACGCAGTATTTT. Protein sequence: CASSSPSGATDTQYF. The chain uses TRBV5-6 and TRBJ2-3; TRBD2 matches 9 bases. The CDR3 totals 15 residues. The germline CDR1 and CDR2 sequences are SGHDT and YYEEEE. V dropped 3 bases and J dropped 2; count of bases not matched to a gene: 4.

This clone was seen once. The CDR3 sequence: CASSVAGQGDGYTF. CDR3 nucleotide sequence: TGTGCCAGCAGCGTAGCTGGGCAGGGGGACGGCTACACCTTC. This chain uses TRBV9 with TRBJ1-2; 7 bases are a match to TRBD1. Germline V CDR1 and CDR2: SGDLS, YYNGEE. J was trimmed by 8 bases and V by 0 bases; bases with no gene match: 7. The CDR3 is 14 residues long.

The chain joins TRBV19 to TRBJ1-1; maybe TRBD1 (5 bases). There are 13 residues in the CDR3. V was pared by 6 bases and J by 11 bases, with 19 bases between. Per germline, CDR1 LNHDA and CDR2 SQIVND (reference sequence). CDR3 nucleotides: TGTGCCAGTAGCCCGACAGTTCCCAAGGGGGCTTTCTTT. Protein sequence: CASSPTVPKGAFF.

As DNA, the CDR3 is TGCGCCAGCAGCTTTGGGGACAGGCACCAAGAGACCCAGTACTTC. Protein product: CASSFGDRHQETQYF. This chain links TRBV5-1 with TRBJ2-5; TRBD1 aligns across 8 bases. Germline lookup yields CDR1 SGHRS and CDR2 YFSETQ. This CDR3 has 15 residues. V dropped 2 bases and J dropped 0; count of bases not matched to a gene: 3.

As regards this clone: Other nucleotide sequences in the sample specify the same CDR3. This sequence joins TRBV30 and TRBJ1-3; D gene unclear. This CDR3 is 14 amino acids long. Trimming took 0 bases from V and 4 from J, leaving 10 bases between them. The germline V gene has CDR1 GTSNPN and CDR2 SVGIG (reference sequence). The CDR3 sequence: CAWSVLGKGNTIYF. CDR3 coding DNA: TGTGCCTGGAGTGTACTAGGGAAAGGAAACACCATATATTTT.

V and J are TRBV6-5 and TRBJ2-5; tentatively, D is TRBD1 (6 bases). Germline V gene data show CDR1 as MNHEY and CDR2 as SVGAGI. V was trimmed by 10 bases and J by 6 bases, leaving 24 bases between them. The length of the CDR3 is 15 residues. CDR3 sequence (DNA): TGTGCCACCCAGGCTACGGACAGCTACAAGAAGACCCAGTACTTC. It specifies CATQATDSYKKTQYF.

The CDR3 nucleotides read TGTGCCAGCAGCTTACGGCCCCACAGGGGCCGCGAGCAGTACTTC. It codes for CASSLRPHRGREQYF. This chain links TRBV7-9 with TRBJ2-7; 7 nucleotides line up with TRBD1. This CDR3 has 15 amino acids. CDR1 and CDR2 from the germline V gene are SEHNR and FQNEAQ (reference sequence). J lost 6 bases, V lost 2 bases, and 10 bases had no gene match.

The rearrangement links TRBV4-1 to TRBJ1-6, with 12 bases matching TRBD1. Germline values: CDR1 MGHRA, CDR2 YSYEKL. Losses at the gene ends were 1 base for V and 10 bases for J; bases not matched to a gene: 8. This CDR3 contains 17 residues. CDR3 sequence reads: CASSQVGQGARRSPLHF. The CDR3 DNA reads as TGCGCCAGCAGCCAAGTGGGACAGGGGGCCAGGCGCTCACCCCTCCACTTT.

Regarding this clone: At one end, the junction sequence differs from germline, possibly due to a read error. The genes are TRBV19 and TRBJ1-1; TRBD1 is a possible D gene (5 bases). Per the germline V gene, CDR1 is LNHDA and CDR2 is SQIVND (reference sequence). This CDR3 spans 13 amino acids. This chain's CDR3 is CTSSIARGTEAFF. CDR3 nucleotide sequence: TGTACCAGTAGTATAGCACGGGGGACCGAAGCTTTCTTT.

This clone was picked up a small number of times. The V gene is TRBV5-8, the J gene TRBJ2-5, with 8 bases that match TRBD1. V lost 0 bases, J lost 5 bases, and 3 bases stayed unmatched. The germline V gene has CDR1 SGHTS and CDR2 YDEGEE. The CDR3 spans 14 residues. The CDR3 spells CASSLGQGRETQYF. In nucleotides, the CDR3 is TGTGCCAGCAGCTTGGGACAGGGGAGGGAGACCCAGTACTTC.

The chain carries TRBV2 and TRBJ2-5; a weak D match, TRBD2 (6 bases). The CDR3 loop spans 16 amino acids. V gave up 5 bases and J gave up 7 bases, with 23 bases separating them. Germline V gene lookup returns CDR1 SNHLY and CDR2 FYNNEI. Written as DNA, the CDR3 is TGTGCCAGCAGTCAAAATCGCCCTCACCAGGAGGGGACCCAGTACTTC. The encoded protein is CASSQNRPHQEGTQYF.

The V gene is TRBV6-6, the J gene TRBJ2-1; 9 bases are shared with TRBD1. Germline values: CDR1 MNHNY, CDR2 SVGAGI (reference sequence). After removal of 4 bases from V and 6 bases from J, the junction contained 7 bases not matched to a gene. The CDR3 loop spans 15 amino acids. CDR3 sequence: CASSSTGQGINEQFF. The CDR3 DNA sequence: TGTGCCAGCAGTTCTACGGGACAGGGTATCAATGAGCAGTTCTTC.

This clone was seen a handful of times. This chain links TRBV19 with TRBJ2-2; TRBD1 is a possible D gene (5 bases). V was trimmed by 4 bases and J by 3 bases, leaving 9 bases between them. Germline CDR1 is LNHDA and CDR2 is SQIVND (reference sequence). CDR3 size: 14 residues. CDR3: CASSSQGDTGELFF. The CDR3 DNA sequence: TGTGCCAGTAGTAGCCAGGGTGACACCGGGGAGCTGTTTTTT.

This clone was counted only a few times. This rearrangement joins TRBV28 to TRBJ2-1, with D maybe TRBD2 (6 bases). CDR3 length equals 15 residues. Germline V lookup: CDR1 MDHEN, CDR2 SYDVKM. V lost 3 bases and J lost 6, with 15 bases in between. The CDR3 nucleotides are TGTGCCAGCAGTTTTATGCGGGACCATTCCAATGAGCAGTTCTTC. Its translation: CASSFMRDHSNEQFF.